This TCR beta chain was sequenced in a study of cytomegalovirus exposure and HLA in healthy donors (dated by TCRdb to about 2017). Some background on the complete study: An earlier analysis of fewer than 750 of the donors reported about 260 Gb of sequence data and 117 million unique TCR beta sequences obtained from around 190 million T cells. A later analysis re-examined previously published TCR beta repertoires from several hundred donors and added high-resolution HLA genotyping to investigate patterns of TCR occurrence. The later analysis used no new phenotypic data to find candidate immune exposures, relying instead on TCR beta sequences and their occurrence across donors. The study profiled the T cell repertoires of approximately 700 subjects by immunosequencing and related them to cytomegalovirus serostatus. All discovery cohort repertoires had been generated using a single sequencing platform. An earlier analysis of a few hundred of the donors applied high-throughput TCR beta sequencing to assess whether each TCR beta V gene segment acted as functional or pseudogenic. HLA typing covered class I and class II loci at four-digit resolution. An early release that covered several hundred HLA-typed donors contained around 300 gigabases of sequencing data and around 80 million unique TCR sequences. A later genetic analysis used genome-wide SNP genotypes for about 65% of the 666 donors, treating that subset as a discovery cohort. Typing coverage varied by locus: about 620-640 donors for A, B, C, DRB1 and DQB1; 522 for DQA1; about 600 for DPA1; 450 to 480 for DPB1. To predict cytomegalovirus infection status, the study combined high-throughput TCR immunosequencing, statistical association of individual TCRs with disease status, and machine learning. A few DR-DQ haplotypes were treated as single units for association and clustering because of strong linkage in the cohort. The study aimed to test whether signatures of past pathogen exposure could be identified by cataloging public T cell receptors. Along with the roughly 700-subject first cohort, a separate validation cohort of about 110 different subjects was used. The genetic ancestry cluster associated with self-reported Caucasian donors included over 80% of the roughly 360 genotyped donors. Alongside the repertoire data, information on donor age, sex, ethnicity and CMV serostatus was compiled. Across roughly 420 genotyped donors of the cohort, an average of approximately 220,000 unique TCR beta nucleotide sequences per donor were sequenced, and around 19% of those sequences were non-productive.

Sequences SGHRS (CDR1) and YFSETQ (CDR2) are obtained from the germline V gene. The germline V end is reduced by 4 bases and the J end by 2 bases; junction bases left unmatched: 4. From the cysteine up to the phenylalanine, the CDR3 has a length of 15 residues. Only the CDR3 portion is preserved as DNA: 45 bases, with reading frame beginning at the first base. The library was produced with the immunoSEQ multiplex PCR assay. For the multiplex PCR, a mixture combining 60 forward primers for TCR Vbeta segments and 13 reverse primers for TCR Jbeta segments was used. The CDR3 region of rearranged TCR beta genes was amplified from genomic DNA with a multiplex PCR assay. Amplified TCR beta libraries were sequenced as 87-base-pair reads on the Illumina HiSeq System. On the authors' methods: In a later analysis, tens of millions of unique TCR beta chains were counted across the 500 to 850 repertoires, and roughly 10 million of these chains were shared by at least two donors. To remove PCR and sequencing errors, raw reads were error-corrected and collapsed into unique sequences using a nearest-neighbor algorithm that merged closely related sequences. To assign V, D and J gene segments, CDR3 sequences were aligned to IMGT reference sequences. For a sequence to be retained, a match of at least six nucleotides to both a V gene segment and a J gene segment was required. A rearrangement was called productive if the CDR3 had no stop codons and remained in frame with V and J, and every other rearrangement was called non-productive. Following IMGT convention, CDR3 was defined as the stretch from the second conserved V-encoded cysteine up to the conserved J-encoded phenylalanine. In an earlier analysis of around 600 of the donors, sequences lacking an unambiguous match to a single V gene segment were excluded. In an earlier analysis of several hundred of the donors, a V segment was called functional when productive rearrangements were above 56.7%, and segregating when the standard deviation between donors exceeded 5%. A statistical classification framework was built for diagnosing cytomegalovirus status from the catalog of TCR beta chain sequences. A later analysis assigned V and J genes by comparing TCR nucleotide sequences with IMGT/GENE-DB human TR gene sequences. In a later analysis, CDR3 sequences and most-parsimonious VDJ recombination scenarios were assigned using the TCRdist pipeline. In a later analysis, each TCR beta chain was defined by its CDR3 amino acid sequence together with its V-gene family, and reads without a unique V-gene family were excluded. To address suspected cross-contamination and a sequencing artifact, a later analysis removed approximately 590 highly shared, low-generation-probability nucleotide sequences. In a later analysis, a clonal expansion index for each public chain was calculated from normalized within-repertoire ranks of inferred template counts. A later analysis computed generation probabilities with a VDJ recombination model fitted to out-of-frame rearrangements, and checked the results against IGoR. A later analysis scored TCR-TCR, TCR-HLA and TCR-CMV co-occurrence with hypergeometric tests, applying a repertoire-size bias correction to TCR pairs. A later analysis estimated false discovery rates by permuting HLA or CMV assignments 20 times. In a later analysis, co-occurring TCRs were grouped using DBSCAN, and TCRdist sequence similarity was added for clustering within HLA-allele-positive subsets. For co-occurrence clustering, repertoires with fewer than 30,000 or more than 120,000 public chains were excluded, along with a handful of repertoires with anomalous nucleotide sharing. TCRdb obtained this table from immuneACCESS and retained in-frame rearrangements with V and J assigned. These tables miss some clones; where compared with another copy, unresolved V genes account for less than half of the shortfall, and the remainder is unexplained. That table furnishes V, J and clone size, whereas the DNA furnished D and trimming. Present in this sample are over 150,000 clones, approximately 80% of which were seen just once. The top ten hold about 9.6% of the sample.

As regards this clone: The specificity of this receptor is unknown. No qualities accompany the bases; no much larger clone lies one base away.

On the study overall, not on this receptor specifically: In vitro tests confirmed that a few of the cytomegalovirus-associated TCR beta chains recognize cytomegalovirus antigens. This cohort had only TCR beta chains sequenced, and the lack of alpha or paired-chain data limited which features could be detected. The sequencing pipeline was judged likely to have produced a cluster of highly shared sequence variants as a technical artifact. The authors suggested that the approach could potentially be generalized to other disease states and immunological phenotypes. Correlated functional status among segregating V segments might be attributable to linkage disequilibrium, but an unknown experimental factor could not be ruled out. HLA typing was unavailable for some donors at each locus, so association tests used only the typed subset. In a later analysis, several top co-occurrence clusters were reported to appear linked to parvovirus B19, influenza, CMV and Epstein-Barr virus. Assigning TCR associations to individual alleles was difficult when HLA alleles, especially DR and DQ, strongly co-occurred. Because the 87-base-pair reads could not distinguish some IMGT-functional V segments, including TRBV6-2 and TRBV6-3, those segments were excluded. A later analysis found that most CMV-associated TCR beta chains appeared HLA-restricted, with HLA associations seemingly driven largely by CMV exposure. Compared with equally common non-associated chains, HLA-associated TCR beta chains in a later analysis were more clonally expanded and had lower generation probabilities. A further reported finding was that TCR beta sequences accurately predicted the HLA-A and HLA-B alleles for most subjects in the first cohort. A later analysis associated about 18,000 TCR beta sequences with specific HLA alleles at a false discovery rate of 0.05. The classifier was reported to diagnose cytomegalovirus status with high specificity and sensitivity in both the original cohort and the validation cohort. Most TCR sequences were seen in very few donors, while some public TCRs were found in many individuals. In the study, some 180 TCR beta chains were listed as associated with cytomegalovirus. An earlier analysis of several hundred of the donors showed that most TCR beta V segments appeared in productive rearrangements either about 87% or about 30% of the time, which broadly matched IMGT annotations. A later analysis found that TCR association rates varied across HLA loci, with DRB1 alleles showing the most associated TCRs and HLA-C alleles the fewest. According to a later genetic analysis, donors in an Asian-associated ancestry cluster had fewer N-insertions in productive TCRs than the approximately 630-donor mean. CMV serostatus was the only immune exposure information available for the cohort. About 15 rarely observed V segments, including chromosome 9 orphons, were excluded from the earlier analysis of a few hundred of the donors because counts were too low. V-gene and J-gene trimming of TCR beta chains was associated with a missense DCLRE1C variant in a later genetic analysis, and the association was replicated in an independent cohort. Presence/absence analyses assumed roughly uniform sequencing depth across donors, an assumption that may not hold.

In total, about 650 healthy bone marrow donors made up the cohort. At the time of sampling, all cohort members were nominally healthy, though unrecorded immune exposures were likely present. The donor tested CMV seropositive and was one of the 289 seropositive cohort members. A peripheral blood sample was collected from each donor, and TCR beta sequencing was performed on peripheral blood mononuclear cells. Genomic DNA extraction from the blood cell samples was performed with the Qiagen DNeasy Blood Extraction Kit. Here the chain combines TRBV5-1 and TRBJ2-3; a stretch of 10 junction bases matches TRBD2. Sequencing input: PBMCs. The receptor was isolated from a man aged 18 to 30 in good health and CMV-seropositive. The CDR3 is CASSPGLAVTDTQYF. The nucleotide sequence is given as TGCGCCAGCAGCCCCGGACTAGCGGTCACAGATACGCAGTATTTT.